Many counts were recorded for the clone carrying this T cell receptor (beta chain). This CDR3 comprises 13 residues. Trimming removed 0 bases from V and 4 bases from J, with 7 bases in between. The germline gives CDR1 SGHAT, CDR2 FQNNGV. This specimen comes from a study of molecular identifiers for immune sequencing clone quantification. Background on the study: Five aliquots were made in replicates from the RNA of approximately 22,000 or 94,000 naive CD8 cells, and four were sequenced.

The naive CD8 libraries originated from between roughly 19,000 and 1,000,000 sorted cells and drew on 10%, 30% or 50% RNA. The authors gated naive CD8 T cells as CD8+CD4-CCR7+CD45RA+ for sorting. Each CDR3 protein is one row after TCRdb ran MiXCR on the PCR reads. The table shows roughly 97,000 distinct CDR3 sequences, with 20% to 25% occurring only once. This chain connects TRBV11-2 to TRBJ2-7; a possible D gene is TRBD1 (5 bases). Specimen: naive CD8+ T cells from blood, with Jurkat cell RNA spiked in. Noted subset: FACS-sorted CD8+CD4-CCR7+CD45RA+ naive T cells. The receptor was derived from a human donor in good health. Some libraries in this study had Jurkat cell RNA spiked in. For the CDR3, the DNA is TGTGCCAGCAGCTTAGAAAGGGGTTACGAGCAGTACTTC. Translating it yields CASSLERGYEQYF. Combining the CDR3 with reference TRBV11-2 and TRBJ2-7 gives the whole variable domain EAGVAQSPRYKIIEKRQSVAFWCNPISGHATLYWYQQILGQGPKLLIQFQNNGVVDDSQLPKDRFSAERLKGVDSTLKIQPAKLEDSAVYLCASSLERGYEQYFGPGTRLTVT.